The following is a T cell receptor beta chain sequence with its context. The clone's antigen remains unknown. Nothing much larger sits one base from this clone, and base qualities are not available. These data belong to a study of blood T cell repertoires in COVID-19 (dated by TCRdb to the early 2020s). In the study overall: Samples from collaborators originated in the United States, Italy and Spain and spanned both the acute and convalescent phases of COVID-19. Where available, HLA class I and class II types were taken from metadata supplied by the sample provider and were not determined by assay-based typing. The sample metadata nearly always contained a de-identified subject ID, COVID-19 status, age in years and sex. Samples were obtained from the ongoing ImmuneRACE study (first 160 participants) and from 1,254 subjects provided by 6 global collaborators. The material from the prospective study consisted of cDNA or gDNA derived from T cells, B-cell-depleted T cells, or PBMCs. The dataset comprised deeply sampled blood TCRbeta repertoires from subjects exposed to, actively infected with, or recovered from COVID-19. The repertoires were released in a freely available public database meant as a resource for research on the immune response to SARS-CoV-2.

Each collaborating institution followed its own protocols to collect whole blood in K2EDTA tubes. For TCRbeta analysis, collaborators shipped samples as frozen whole blood, isolated PBMCs, or DNA extracted from either of those sample types. General study outcomes and caveats: How much clinical and demographic metadata was included differed by source and by participant, and the metadata was provided uncurated.

TCRbeta CDR3 regions were amplified from genomic DNA using the immunoSEQ Assay, a bias-controlled multiplex PCR. For the original study's pipeline: The number of nucleated cells in each sample was estimated from the amplification of reference gene primers within the assay. Sequence reads were collapsed and filtered to measure the absolute abundance of every unique TCRbeta CDR3 rearrangement. For each sample, productive Simpson clonality was calculated as the square root of Simpson's diversity index over productive rearrangements. The clones in this table, taken by TCRdb from immuneACCESS, are in-frame only. Not every clone is retained; where verified, under half of the shortfall comes from an unresolved V gene, and the cause of the rest is unknown. That table is the source of V, J and clone size, and D and trimming were worked out from the DNA. This sample has 150,000 to 200,000 clones in its table, and about 83% of those were observed once. Of the sample, over 3.5% falls within the top ten clones.

V is pruned by 4 bases and J by 1 base, leaving 8 bases of the junction without a gene match. CDR1 and CDR2, looked up from the germline V gene, are SQVTM and ANQGSEA. The CDR3 covers 16 residues, taking in both the cysteine and the phenylalanine. Of all the DNA, just the CDR3 is kept, 48 bases in frame from base 1. This chain is built from TRBV29-1 and TRBJ1-2; TRBD1 fits 11 bases in the junction. The source of this sequence is a man aged 18 to 29 with active or convalescent COVID-19. Source material: peripheral blood. The CDR3 protein: CSVVADRGQGNYGYTF. The DNA sequence follows: TGCAGCGTTGTGGCGGACAGGGGGCAGGGTAACTATGGCTACACCTTC.